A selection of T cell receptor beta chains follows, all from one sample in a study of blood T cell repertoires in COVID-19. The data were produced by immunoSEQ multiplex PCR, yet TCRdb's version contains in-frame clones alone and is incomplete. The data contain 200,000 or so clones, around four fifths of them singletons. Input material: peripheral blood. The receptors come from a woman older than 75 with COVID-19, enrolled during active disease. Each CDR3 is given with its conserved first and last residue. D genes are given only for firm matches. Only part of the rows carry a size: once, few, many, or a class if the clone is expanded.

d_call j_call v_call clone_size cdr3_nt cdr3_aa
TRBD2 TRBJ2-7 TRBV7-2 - TGTGCCAGCAGCTCCCGGGAGGGCAAATCCTACGAGCAGTACTTC CASSSREGKSYEQYF
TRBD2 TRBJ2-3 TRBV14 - TGTGCCAGCAGCCAAGGGGAGGGGCGCGTACAGTATTTT CASSQGEGRVQYF
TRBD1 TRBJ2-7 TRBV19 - TGTGCCAGTAAGACATCCGGGACAGCAAGCTCCTACGAGCAGTACTTC CASKTSGTASSYEQYF
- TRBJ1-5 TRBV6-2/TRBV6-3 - TGTGCCAGCCGTGACTCGGGAGGAAGCAATCAGCCCCAGCATTTT CASRDSGGSNQPQHF
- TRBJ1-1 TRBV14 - TGTGCCAGCAGCCAAGTTCCCGCGCATAAAGCCTTCTTT CASSQVPAHKAFF
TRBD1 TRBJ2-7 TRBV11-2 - TGTGCCAGCAGCTTAGAAGGGACAGGGATGTACGAGCAGTACTTC CASSLEGTGMYEQYF
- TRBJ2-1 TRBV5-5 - TGTGCCAGCAGCGCCAACCGGGACTGGATGAATGAGCAGTTCTTC CASSANRDWMNEQFF
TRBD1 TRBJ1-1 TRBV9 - TGTGCCAGCAGTGGGACAGCCTTCATGAACACTGAAGCTTTCTTT CASSGTAFMNTEAFF
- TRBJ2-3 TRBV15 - TGTGCCACCAGCAGAGACCTATCCACAGATACGCAGTATTTT CATSRDLSTDTQYF
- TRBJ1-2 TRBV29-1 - TGCAGCGTCATTGACGGAGACTATGGCTACACCTTC CSVIDGDYGYTF
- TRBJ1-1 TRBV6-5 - TGTGCCAGCACTTATCAGGCGTCCCCGAACACTGAAGCTTTCTTT CASTYQASPNTEAFF
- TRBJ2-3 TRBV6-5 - TGTGCCAGCTCTAGGGGGGATACGCAGTATTTT CASSRGDTQYF
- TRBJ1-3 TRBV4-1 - TGCGCCAGCAGCCAAGCCCCTATGGGCAGTTTCTCTGGAAACACCATATATTTT CASSQAPMGSFSGNTIYF
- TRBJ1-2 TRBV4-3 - TGCGCCAGCAGCCAAGATCTACCAGGGCCGCCGGGCTACACCTTC CASSQDLPGPPGYTF
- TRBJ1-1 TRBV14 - TGTGCCAGCAGCAAGTCAGGCACTGAAGCTTTCTTT CASSKSGTEAFF
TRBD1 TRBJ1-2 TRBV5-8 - TGTGCCAGCACCCGGACAGGGGGCACGAACCACAATCTCTATGGCTACACCTTC CASTRTGGTNHNLYGYTF
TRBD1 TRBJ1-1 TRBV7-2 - TGTGCCAGCAACTTTGACAGGGGGAGTGAAGCTTTCTTT CASNFDRGSEAFF
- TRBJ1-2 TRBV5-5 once TGTGCCAGCAGCTTGCAGAACTATGGCTACACCTTC CASSLQNYGYTF
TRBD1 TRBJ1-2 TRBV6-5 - TGTGCCAGCAGCCAAAGGCAGGGGGAAGGCTACACCTTC CASSQRQGEGYTF
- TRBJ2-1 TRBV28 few TGTGCCAGCAGTTTAGGGCCCCAGGGGGGATATGAGCAGTTCTTC CASSLGPQGGYEQFF
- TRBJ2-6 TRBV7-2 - TGTGCCAGCGTGGGGACTTCTGGGGCCAACGTCCTGACTTTC CASVGTSGANVLTF
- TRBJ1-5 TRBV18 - TGTGCCAGCTCACCACCGGGAGGGGGGCCCCAGCATTTT CASSPPGGGPQHF
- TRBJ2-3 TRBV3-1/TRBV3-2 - TGTGCCAGCAGCCAAGATATGGCTAGCTCTAACGCAGATACGCAGTATTTT CASSQDMASSNADTQYF
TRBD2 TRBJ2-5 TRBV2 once TGTGCCAGCACCTTCACTAGCGGTGGGCAAGAGACCCAGTACTTC CASTFTSGGQETQYF
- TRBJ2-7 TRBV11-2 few TGTGCCAGCAGCTTGTTAACGGGGGTGGCCTACGAGCAGTACTTC CASSLLTGVAYEQYF
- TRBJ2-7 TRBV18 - TGTGCCAGCTCAACCTTTGAACAGGTTTGGGAGCAGTACTTC CASSTFEQVWEQYF
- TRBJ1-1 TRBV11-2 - TGTGCCAGCAGCTTAGCGAGGTGGACTGAAGCTTTCTTT CASSLARWTEAFF
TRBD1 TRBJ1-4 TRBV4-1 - TGCGCCAGCAGCCAGATGACGGGACAGGGGAATGAAAAACTGTTTTTT CASSQMTGQGNEKLFF
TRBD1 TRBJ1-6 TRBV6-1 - TGTGCCAGCAGTGTGGACAGGGATTCACCCCTCCACTTT CASSVDRDSPLHF